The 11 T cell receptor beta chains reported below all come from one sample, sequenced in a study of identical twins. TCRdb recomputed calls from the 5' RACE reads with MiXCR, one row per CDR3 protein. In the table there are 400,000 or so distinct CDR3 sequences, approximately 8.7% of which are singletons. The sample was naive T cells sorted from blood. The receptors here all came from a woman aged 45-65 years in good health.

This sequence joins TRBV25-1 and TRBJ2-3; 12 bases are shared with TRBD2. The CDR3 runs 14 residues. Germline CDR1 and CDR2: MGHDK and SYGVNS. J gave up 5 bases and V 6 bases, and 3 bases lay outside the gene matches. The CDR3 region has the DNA TGTGCCAGCAGCCCTAGCGGGAGGGAAGATACGCAGTATTTT. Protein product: CASSPSGREDTQYF.

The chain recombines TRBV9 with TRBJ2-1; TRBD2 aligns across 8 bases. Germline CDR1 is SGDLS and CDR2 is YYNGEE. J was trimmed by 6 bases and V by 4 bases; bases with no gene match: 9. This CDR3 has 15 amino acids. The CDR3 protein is CASSSQTGRGNEQFF. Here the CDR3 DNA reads TGTGCCAGCAGCTCCCAGACCGGGAGGGGCAATGAGCAGTTCTTC.

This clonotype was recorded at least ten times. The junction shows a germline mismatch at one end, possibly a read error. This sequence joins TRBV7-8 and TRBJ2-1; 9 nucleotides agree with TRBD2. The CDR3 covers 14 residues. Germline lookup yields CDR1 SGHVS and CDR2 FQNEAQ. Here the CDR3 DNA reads TGTGCCAGCAGTCCTGGGACTAGCCTTAATGGGCAGTTCTTC. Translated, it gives CASSPGTSLNGQFF.

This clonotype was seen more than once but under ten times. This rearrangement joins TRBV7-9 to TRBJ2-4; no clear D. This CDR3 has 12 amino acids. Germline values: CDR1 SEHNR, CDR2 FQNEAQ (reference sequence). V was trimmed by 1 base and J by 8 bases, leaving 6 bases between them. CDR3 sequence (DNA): TGTGCCAGCAGCTTAGGGCAGGACATTCAGTACTTC. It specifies CASSLGQDIQYF.

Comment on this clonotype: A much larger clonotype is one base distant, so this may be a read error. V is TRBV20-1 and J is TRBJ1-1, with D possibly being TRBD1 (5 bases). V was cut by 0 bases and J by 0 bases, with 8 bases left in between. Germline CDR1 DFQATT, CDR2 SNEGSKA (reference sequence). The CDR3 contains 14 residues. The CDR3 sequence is CSAREAGMNTEAFF. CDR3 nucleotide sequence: TGCAGTGCTAGAGAGGCAGGGATGAACACTGAAGCTTTCTTT.

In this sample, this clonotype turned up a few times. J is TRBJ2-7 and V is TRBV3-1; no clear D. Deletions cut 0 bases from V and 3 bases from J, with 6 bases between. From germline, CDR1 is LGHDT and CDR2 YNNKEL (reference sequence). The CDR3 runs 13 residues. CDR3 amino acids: CASSQDRIYEQYF. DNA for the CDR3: TGTGCCAGCAGCCAAGACAGAATCTACGAGCAGTACTTC.

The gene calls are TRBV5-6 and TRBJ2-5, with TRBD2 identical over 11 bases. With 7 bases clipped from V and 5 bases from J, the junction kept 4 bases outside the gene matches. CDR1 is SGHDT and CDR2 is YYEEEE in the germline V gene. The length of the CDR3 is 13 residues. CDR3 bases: TGTGCCAGCCTTAGGACTAGCGGGGAGACCCAGTACTTC. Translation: CASLRTSGETQYF.

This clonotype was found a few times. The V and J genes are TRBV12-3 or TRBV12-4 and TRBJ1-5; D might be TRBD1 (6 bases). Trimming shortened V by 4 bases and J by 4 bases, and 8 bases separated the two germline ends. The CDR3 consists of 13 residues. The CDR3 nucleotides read TGTGCCAGCAGTTACAGGGTGAATCAGCCCCAGCATTTT. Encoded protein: CASSYRVNQPQHF.

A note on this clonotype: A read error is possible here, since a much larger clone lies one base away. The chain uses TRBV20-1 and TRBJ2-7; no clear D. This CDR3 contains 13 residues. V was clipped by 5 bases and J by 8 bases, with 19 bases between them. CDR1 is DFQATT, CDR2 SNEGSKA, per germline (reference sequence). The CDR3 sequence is CSAHPRSWQQQYF. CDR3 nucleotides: TGCAGTGCTCATCCACGAAGTTGGCAGCAGCAGTACTTC.

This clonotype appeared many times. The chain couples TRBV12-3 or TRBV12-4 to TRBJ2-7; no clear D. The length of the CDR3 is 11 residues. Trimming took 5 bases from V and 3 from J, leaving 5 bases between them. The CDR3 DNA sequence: TGTGCCAGCAGTCTAGTCTACGAGCAGTACTTC. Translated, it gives CASSLVYEQYF.

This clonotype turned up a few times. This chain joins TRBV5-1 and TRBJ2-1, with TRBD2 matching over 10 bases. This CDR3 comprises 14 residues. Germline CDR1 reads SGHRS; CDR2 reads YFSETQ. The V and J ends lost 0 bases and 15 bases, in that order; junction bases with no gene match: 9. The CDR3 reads CASSLGTSGTAVFF. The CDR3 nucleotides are TGCGCCAGCAGCTTGGGAACTAGCGGGACAGCCGTGTTCTTC.